A single sample is the source of the 5 T cell receptor beta chains below, sequenced in a study of technical replicates of blood from several donors. Sequencing was performed with immunoSEQ multiplex PCR; in TCRdb, only in-frame clones are kept and a portion is missing. In the table there are 85,000 to 100,000 clones, about 95% of which are singletons. Sequencing was carried out using T cells isolated from PBMCs. The receptors were gathered from a human donor in good health.

The CDR3 region is CASSLGGGGADTQYF. As DNA, the CDR3 is TGTGCCAGCAGCTTAGGTGGCGGGGGCGCAGATACGCAGTATTTT. The chain is built from TRBV7-9 and TRBJ2-3; possibly TRBD2 for D (7 bases). The V gene lost 1 base and the J gene lost 4 bases, with 12 bases spanning the gap. The CDR3 runs to 15 residues. Per the germline V gene, CDR1 is SEHNR and CDR2 is FQNEAQ (reference sequence).

The gene calls are TRBV6-4 and TRBJ2-1, with D unresolved. V lost 6 bases to trimming and J lost 1 base, with 13 bases between them. Germline assignment: CDR1 MRHNA and CDR2 SNTAGT. This CDR3 is built from 15 residues. CDR3 residues: CASSLTGGSYNEQFF. The CDR3 DNA reads as TGTGCCAGCAGCCTCACGGGTGGGTCCTACAATGAGCAGTTCTTC.

The gene calls are TRBV7-6 and TRBJ2-5; 9 bases map to TRBD1. The CDR3 has 16 amino acids. Trimming removed 5 bases from V and 4 bases from J; junction bases left unmatched: 11. Germline assignment: CDR1 SGHVS and CDR2 FNYEAQ. The CDR3 sequence is CASSRRGGQGIETQYF. The CDR3 DNA follows: TGTGCCAGCAGCCGCCGGGGAGGACAGGGGATAGAGACCCAGTACTTC.

J is TRBJ2-1 and V is TRBV27, with 11 bases fitting TRBD2. Germline trimming cut 9 bases from V and 10 bases from J; bases unmatched to any gene: 8. This CDR3 comprises 13 residues. CDR1 MNHEY and CDR2 SMNVEV come from the germline V gene (reference sequence). This CDR3 reads CASSGGASGEQFF. The CDR3 DNA is TGTGCCAGTAGCGGGGGGGCTTCTGGCGAGCAGTTCTTC.

This clone showed up just once. The chain combines TRBV14 with TRBJ1-2, with 7 bases that match TRBD1. Germline V gene sequence: CDR1 SGHDN, CDR2 FVKESK. This CDR3 is built from 16 residues. V dropped 1 base and J dropped 4; count of bases not matched to a gene: 9. CDR3 region: CASSQGTGRTGYGYTF. The CDR3 DNA follows: TGTGCCAGCAGCCAAGGAACGGGGAGGACAGGCTATGGCTACACCTTC.